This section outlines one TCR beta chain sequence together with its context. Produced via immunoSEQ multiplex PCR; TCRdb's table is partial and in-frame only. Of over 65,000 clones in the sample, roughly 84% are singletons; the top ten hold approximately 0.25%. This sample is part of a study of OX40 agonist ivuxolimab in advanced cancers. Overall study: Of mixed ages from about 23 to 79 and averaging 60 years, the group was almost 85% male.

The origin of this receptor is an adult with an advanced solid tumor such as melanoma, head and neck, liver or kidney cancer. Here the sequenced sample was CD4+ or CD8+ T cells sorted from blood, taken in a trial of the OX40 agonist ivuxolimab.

CDR3: CASRNGTGHFSRVEAFF. The CDR3 DNA sequence: TGTGCCAGTAGGAACGGGACAGGGCATTTTTCGAGGGTTGAAGCTTTCTTT. The chain recombines TRBV19 with TRBJ1-1; 9 bases match TRBD1. The CDR3 is 17 residues long. With V trimmed by 6 bases and J by 7 bases, 18 bases remained unmatched. Germline CDR1 and CDR2: LNHDA and SQIVND (reference sequence).